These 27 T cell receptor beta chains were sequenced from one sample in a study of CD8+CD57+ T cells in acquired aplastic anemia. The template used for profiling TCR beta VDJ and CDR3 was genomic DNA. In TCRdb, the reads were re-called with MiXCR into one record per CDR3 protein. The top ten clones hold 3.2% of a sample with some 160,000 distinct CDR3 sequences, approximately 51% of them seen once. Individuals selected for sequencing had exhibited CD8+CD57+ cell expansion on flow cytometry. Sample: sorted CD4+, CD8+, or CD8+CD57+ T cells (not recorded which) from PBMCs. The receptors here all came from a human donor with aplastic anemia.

The CDR3 protein is CASSSGAQGYTF. The CDR3 DNA is TGTGCCAGTAGTAGCGGGGCGCAAGGCTACACCTTC. The chain recombines TRBV19 with TRBJ1-2; tentatively, D is TRBD1 (5 bases). CDR3 size: 12 residues. Germline values: CDR1 LNHDA, CDR2 SQIVND (reference sequence). Trimming took off 4 bases at V and 8 bases at J, with 11 bases between the two ends. Supplemented by reference TRBV19 and TRBJ1-2, the full variable domain reads DGGITQSPKYLFRKEGQNVTLSCEQNLNHDAMYWYRQDPGQGLRLIYYSQIVNDFQKGDIAEGYSVSREKKESFPLTVTSAQKNPTAFYLCASSSGAQGYTFGSGTRLTVV.

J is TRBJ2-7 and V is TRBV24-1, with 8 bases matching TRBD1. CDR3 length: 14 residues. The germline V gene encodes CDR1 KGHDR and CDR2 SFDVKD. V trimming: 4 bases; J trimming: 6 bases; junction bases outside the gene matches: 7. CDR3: CATSDPGQGGEQYF. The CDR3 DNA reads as TGTGCCACCAGTGACCCCGGACAGGGTGGCGAGCAGTACTTC.

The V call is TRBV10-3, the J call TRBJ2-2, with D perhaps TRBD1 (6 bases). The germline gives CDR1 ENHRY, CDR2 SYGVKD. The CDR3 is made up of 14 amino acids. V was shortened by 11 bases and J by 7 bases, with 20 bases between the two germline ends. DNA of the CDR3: TGTGCCGTAGGTGGCGACAGGACCGACGGGGAGCTGTTTTTT. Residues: CAVGGDRTDGELFF.

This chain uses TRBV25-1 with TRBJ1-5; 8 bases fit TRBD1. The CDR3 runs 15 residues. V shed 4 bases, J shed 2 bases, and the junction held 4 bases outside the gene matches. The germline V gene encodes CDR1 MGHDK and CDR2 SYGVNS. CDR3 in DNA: TGTGCCAGCAGTGCACAGACAGGGGGCAATCAGCCCCAGCATTTT. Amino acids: CASSAQTGGNQPQHF. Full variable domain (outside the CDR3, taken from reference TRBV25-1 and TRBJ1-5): EADIYQTPRYLVIGTGKKITLECSQTMGHDKMYWYQQDPGMELHLIHYSYGVNSTEKGDLSSESTVSRIRTEHFPLTLESARPSHTSQYLCASSAQTGGNQPQHFGDGTRLSIL.

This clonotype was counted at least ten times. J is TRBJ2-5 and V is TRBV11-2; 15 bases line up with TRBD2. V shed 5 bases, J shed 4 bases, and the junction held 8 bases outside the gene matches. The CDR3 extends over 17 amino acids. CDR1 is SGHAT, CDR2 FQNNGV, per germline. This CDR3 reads CASSPGTSGGRGETQYF. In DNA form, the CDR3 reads TGTGCCAGCAGCCCAGGGACTAGCGGGGGGAGGGGAGAGACCCAGTACTTC.

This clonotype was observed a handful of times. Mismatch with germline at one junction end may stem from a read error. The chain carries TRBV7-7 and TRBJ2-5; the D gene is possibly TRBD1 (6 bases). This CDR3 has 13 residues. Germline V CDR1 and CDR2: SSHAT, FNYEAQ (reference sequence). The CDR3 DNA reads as TGTGCTAGCAGCCGGGCAGGGGAAGAGACCCAGTACTTC. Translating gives CASSRAGEETQYF.

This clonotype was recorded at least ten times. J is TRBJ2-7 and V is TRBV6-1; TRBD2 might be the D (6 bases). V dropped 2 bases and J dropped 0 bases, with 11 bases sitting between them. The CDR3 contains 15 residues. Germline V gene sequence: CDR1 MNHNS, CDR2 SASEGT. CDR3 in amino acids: CASSEFGGSSYEQYF. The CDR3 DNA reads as TGTGCCAGCAGTGAATTTGGGGGGAGCTCCTACGAGCAGTACTTC.

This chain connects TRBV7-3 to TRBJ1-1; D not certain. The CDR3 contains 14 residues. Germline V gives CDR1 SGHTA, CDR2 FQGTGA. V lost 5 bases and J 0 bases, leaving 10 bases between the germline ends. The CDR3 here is CASSTARVNTEAFF. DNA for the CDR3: TGTGCCAGCAGCACGGCGAGGGTGAACACTGAAGCTTTCTTT. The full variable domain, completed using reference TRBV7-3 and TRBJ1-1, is GAGVSQTPSNKVTEKGKYVELRCDPISGHTALYWYRQSLGQGPEFLIYFQGTGAADDSGLPNDRFFAVRPEGSVSTLKIQRTERGDSAVYLCASSTARVNTEAFFGQGTRLTVV.

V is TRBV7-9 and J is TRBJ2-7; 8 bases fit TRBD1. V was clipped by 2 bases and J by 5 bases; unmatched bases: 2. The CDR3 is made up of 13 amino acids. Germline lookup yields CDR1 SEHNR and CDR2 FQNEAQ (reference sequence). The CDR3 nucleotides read TGTGCCAGCAGCTTATCAGGGGGCCACGAGCAGTACTTC. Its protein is CASSLSGGHEQYF.

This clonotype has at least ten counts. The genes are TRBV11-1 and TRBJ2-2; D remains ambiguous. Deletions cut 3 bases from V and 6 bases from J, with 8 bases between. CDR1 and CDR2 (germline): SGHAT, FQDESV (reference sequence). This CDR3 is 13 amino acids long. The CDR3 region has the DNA TGTGCCAGCAGCTTTATGAAGGCCGGGGAGCTGTTTTTT. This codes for CASSFMKAGELFF.

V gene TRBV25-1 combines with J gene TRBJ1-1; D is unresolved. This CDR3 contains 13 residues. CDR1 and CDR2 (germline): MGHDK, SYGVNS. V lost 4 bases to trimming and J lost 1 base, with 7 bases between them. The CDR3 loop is CASSGRENTEAFF. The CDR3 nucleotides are TGTGCCAGCAGTGGGCGGGAGAACACTGAAGCTTTCTTT.

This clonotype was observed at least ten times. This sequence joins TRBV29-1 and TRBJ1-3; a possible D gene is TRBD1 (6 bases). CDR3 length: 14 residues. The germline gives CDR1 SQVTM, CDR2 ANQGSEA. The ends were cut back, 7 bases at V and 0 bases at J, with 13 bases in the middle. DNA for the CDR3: TGCAGCGCCCTAAGGACAGTCTCTGGAAACACCATATATTTT. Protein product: CSALRTVSGNTIYF.

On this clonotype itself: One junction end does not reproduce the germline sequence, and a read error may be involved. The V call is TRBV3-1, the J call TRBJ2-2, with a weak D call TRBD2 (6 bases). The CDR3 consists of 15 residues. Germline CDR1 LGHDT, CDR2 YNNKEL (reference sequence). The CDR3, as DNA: TGTGCCACCGGGCTCGGAGGGTTCCTCGGCGGGGAGCTGTTATTT. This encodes CATGLGGFLGGELLF. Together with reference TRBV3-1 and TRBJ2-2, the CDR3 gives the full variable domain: DTAVSQTPKYLVTQMGNDKSIKCEQNLGHDTMYWYKQDSKKFLKIMFSYNNKELIINETVPNRFSPKSPDKAHLNLHINSLELGDSAVYFCATGLGGFLGGELLFGEGSRLTVL.

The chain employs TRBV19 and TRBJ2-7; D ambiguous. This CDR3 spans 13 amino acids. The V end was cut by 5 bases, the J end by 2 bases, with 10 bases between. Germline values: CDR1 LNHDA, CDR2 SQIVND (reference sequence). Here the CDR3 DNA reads TGTGCCAGTAGTCGGGCCTCCACCTACGAGCAGTACTTC. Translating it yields CASSRASTYEQYF.

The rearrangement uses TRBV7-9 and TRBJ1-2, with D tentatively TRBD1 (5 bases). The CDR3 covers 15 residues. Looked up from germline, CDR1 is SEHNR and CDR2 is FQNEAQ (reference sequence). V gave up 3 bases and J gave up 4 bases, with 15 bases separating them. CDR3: CASSLGKGHGYGYTF. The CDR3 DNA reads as TGTGCCAGCAGCTTGGGTAAGGGGCACGGCTATGGCTACACCTTC. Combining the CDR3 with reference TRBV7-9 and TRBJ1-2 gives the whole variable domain DTGVSQNPRHKITKRGQNVTFRCDPISEHNRLYWYRQTLGQGPEFLTYFQNEAQLEKSRLLSDRFSAERPKGSFSTLEIQRTEQGDSAMYLCASSLGKGHGYGYTFGSGTRLTVV.

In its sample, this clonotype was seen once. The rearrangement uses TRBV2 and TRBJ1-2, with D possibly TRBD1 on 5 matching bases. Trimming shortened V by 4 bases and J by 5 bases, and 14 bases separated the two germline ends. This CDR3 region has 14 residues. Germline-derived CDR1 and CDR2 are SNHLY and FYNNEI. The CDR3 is CASSGGVGHYGYTF. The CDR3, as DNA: TGTGCCAGCAGTGGGGGGGTTGGCCATTATGGCTACACCTTC.

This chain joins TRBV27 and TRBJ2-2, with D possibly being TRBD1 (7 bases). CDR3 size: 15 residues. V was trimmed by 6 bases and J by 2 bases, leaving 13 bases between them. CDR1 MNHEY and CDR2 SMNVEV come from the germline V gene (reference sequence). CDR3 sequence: CASRGGQTNTGELFF. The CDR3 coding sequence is TGTGCCAGCAGGGGGGGACAGACAAACACCGGGGAGCTGTTTTTT.

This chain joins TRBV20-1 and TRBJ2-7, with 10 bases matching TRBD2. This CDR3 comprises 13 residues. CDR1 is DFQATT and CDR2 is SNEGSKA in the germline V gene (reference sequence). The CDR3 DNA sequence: TGCAGCGCTAGCGGGGGTAACTCCTACGAGCAGTACGTC. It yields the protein CSASGGNSYEQYV.

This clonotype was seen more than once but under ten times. CDR3: CASSSGSVEQYV. CDR3 nucleotides: TGTGCCAGTTCTAGCGGTTCGGTCGAGCAGTACGTC. The chain couples TRBV2 to TRBJ2-7, with 7 bases lining up with TRBD2. Trimming at V came to 9 bases and at J to 6 bases, leaving 8 bases not matched to a gene. This CDR3 contains 12 residues. From germline, CDR1 is SNHLY and CDR2 FYNNEI.

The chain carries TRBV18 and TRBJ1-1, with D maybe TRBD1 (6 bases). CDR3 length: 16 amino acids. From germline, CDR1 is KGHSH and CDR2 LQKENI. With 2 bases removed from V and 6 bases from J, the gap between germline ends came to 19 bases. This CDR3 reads CASSPSRGDLFAEAFF. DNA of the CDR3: TGTGCCAGCTCACCAAGTAGGGGGGATTTATTCGCTGAAGCTTTCTTT.

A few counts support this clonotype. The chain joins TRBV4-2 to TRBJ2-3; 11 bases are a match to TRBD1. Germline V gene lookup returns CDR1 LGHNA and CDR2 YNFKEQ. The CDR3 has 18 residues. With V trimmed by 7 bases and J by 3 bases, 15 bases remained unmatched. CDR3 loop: CASTAGQGVWSETDTQYF. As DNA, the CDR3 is TGTGCCAGCACCGCGGGACAGGGGGTATGGAGTGAGACAGATACGCAGTATTTT.

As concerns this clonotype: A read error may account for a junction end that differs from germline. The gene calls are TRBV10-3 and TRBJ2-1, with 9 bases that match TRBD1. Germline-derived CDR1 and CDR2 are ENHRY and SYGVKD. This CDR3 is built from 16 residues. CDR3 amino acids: CAISEPPGQGCNEQFF. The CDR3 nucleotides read TGTGCCATCAGTGAGCCCCCGGGACAGGGTTGTAATGAGCAGTTCTTT.

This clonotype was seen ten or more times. The CDR3: CASSEGTGSPLHF. The CDR3, as DNA: TGTGCCAGCAGTGAGGGGACGGGGTCACCCCTCCACTTT. This chain joins TRBV6-4 and TRBJ1-6; TRBD1 is a possible D gene (5 bases). Germline CDR1 is MRHNA and CDR2 is SNTAGT. The V end lost 3 bases, the J end lost 10 bases, and 10 bases lay between the germline ends. The CDR3 loop spans 13 amino acids.

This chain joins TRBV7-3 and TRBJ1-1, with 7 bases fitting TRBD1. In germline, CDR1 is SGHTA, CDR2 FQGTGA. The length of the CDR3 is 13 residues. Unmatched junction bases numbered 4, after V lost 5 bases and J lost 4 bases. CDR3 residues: CASSPQGTTEAFF. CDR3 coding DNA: TGTGCCAGCAGCCCACAGGGGACCACTGAAGCTTTCTTT.

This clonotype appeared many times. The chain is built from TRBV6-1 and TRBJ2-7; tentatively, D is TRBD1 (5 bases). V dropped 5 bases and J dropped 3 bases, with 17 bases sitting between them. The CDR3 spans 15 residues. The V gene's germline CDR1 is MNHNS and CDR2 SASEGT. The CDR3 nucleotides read TGTGCCAGCAGTACCCGGCGGCAGGGCCTCTACGAGCAGTACGTC. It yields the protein CASSTRRQGLYEQYV.

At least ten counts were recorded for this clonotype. CDR3: CASSQWDGSYEQYF. CDR3 sequence (DNA): TGTGCCAGCAGCCAATGGGACGGCTCCTACGAGCAGTACTTC. J is TRBJ2-7 and V is TRBV16; TRBD1 or TRBD2 may be the D gene (5 bases each). V gave up 1 base and J gave up 0 bases, with 7 bases separating them. From germline, CDR1 is KGHSY and CDR2 FQNENV. The CDR3 consists of 14 residues.

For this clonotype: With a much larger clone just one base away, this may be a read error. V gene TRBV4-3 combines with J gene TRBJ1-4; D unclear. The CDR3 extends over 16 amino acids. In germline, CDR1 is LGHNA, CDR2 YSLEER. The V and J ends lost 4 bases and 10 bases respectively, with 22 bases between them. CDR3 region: CASSPQEAEPVGKLFF. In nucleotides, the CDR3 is TGCGCCAGCAGCCCCCAGGAAGCTGAACCGGTAGGAAAACTGTTTTTT.